This is a list of T cell receptor beta chains from one sample in a study of blood T cell repertoires in COVID-19. Produced via immunoSEQ multiplex PCR; TCRdb's table is partial and in-frame only. The data show more than 300,000 clones, around 91% seen once. Sequencing was carried out using peripheral blood. Receptors originate from a woman younger than 30 who had recovered from COVID-19. Both conserved end residues are part of each CDR3. The D gene is left open where the match is weak. Clone size is shown for a subset of rows, as once, few, many or a class of expanded clone.

d_gene: TRBD2
j_gene: TRBJ2-3
abundance: once
v_gene: TRBV5-1
CDR3nt: TGCGCCAGCAGCTTGCTAGCGGGAGTTGCAGATACGCAGTATTTT
CDR3aa: CASSLLAGVADTQYF

d_gene: .
j_gene: TRBJ2-5
abundance: .
v_gene: TRBV3-1/TRBV3-2
CDR3nt: TGTGCCAGCAGCCAAGCGGGAGTGGCCCAGTACTTC
CDR3aa: CASSQAGVAQYF

d_gene: .
j_gene: TRBJ1-1
abundance: .
v_gene: TRBV5-1
CDR3nt: TGCGCCAGCAGCCCGCAGGGCGTGTGGACTGAAGCTTTCTTT
CDR3aa: CASSPQGVWTEAFF

d_gene: .
j_gene: TRBJ1-1
abundance: .
v_gene: TRBV5-5
CDR3nt: TGTGCCAGCAGCCCGGATGGGGGGAAGGGCACTGAAGCTTTCTTT
CDR3aa: CASSPDGGKGTEAFF

d_gene: TRBD2
j_gene: TRBJ2-2
abundance: .
v_gene: TRBV7-2
CDR3nt: TGTGCCACGCAACTAGCGGGAGATGATCCCGGGGAGCTGTTTTTT
CDR3aa: CATQLAGDDPGELFF

d_gene: .
j_gene: TRBJ1-2
abundance: .
v_gene: TRBV6-5
CDR3nt: TGTGCCAGCAGTCGTATTTTGGGAGACTATGGCTACACCTTC
CDR3aa: CASSRILGDYGYTF

d_gene: .
j_gene: TRBJ1-2
abundance: .
v_gene: TRBV7-9
CDR3nt: TGTGCCAGCAGCTTAGAGGGTACAGGGAACCTCAACTATGGCTACACCTTC
CDR3aa: CASSLEGTGNLNYGYTF

d_gene: .
j_gene: TRBJ1-1
abundance: .
v_gene: TRBV27
CDR3nt: TGTGCCAGCAGTTTGGTAGGGAGTGGTACTGAAGCTTTCTTT
CDR3aa: CASSLVGSGTEAFF

d_gene: .
j_gene: TRBJ2-2
abundance: .
v_gene: TRBV2
CDR3nt: TGTGCCAGCAGTGAAATGTTGAGCATACCCGAGGTCGGGGAGCTGTTTTTT
CDR3aa: CASSEMLSIPEVGELFF

d_gene: .
j_gene: TRBJ2-4
abundance: .
v_gene: TRBV2
CDR3nt: TGTGCCAGCAGTGAAACCGCGGGATCTAGGTACATTCAGTACTTC
CDR3aa: CASSETAGSRYIQYF

d_gene: TRBD2
j_gene: TRBJ2-4
abundance: .
v_gene: TRBV11-2
CDR3nt: TGTGCCAGCAGCTTAGGGCTAGCGGGGTTAGCCAAAAACATTCAGTACTTC
CDR3aa: CASSLGLAGLAKNIQYF

d_gene: .
j_gene: TRBJ1-1
abundance: .
v_gene: TRBV3-1/TRBV3-2
CDR3nt: TGTGCCAGCAGCCAACTTAACGAGGGCCCGCAGAACACTGAAGCTTTCTTT
CDR3aa: CASSQLNEGPQNTEAFF

d_gene: .
j_gene: TRBJ1-2
abundance: .
v_gene: TRBV7-2
CDR3nt: TGTGCCAGCAGCTTAGCGCGGGGGATCTATGGCTACACCTTC
CDR3aa: CASSLARGIYGYTF

d_gene: .
j_gene: TRBJ2-5
abundance: .
v_gene: TRBV6-6
CDR3nt: TGTGCCAGCACCCAAGGGGGGGGAGAGACCCAGTACTTC
CDR3aa: CASTQGGGETQYF

d_gene: TRBD1
j_gene: TRBJ2-1
abundance: once
v_gene: TRBV7-2
CDR3nt: TGTGCCAGCAGCCCGAGAACAGGGGAATCCTACAATGAGCAGTTCTTC
CDR3aa: CASSPRTGESYNEQFF

d_gene: .
j_gene: TRBJ2-1
abundance: .
v_gene: TRBV5-5
CDR3nt: TGTGCCAGCAGTTTAACGGACAGGGCGGGGGATGAGCAGTTCTTC
CDR3aa: CASSLTDRAGDEQFF

d_gene: TRBD2
j_gene: TRBJ2-1
abundance: .
v_gene: TRBV9
CDR3nt: TGTGCCAGCAGCGCCCTTTCGGGGGGAGATGAGCAGTTCTTC
CDR3aa: CASSALSGGDEQFF

d_gene: TRBD1
j_gene: TRBJ2-1
abundance: .
v_gene: TRBV29-1
CDR3nt: TGCAGCGTTGAAGCCGGACAGGGACGGAATGAGCAGTTCTTC
CDR3aa: CSVEAGQGRNEQFF

d_gene: .
j_gene: TRBJ1-5
abundance: few
v_gene: TRBV5-6
CDR3nt: TGTGCCAGCAGCTTGGCCAGGCGCAATCAGCCCCAGCATTTT
CDR3aa: CASSLARRNQPQHF

d_gene: .
j_gene: TRBJ1-1
abundance: .
v_gene: TRBV30
CDR3nt: TGTGCCTGGAGACCAAGGGGGACTGAAGCTTTCTTT
CDR3aa: CAWRPRGTEAFF

d_gene: .
j_gene: TRBJ1-6
abundance: few
v_gene: TRBV30
CDR3nt: TGTGCCTGGAGTGTTCCCGGAGCTAATTCACCCCTCCACTTT
CDR3aa: CAWSVPGANSPLHF

d_gene: TRBD2
j_gene: TRBJ2-1
abundance: .
v_gene: TRBV6-6
CDR3nt: TGTGCCAGCAGTCCCTTAGGCCTAGCGGGCCGCAATGAGCAGTTCTTC
CDR3aa: CASSPLGLAGRNEQFF

d_gene: TRBD2
j_gene: TRBJ2-2
abundance: .
v_gene: TRBV10-3
CDR3nt: TGTGCCATCAGTCGGACTAGCGGGGGTAACACCGGGGAGCTGTTTTTT
CDR3aa: CAISRTSGGNTGELFF

d_gene: .
j_gene: TRBJ1-2
abundance: .
v_gene: TRBV4-3
CDR3nt: TGCGCCAGCAGCCTCCGGGGGATCGCAGATGGCTACACCTTC
CDR3aa: CASSLRGIADGYTF

d_gene: .
j_gene: TRBJ1-2
abundance: .
v_gene: TRBV10-3
CDR3nt: TGTGCCATCAGTCTCCGACAGGTCTCCACGGCGGGCTACACCTTC
CDR3aa: CAISLRQVSTAGYTF

d_gene: .
j_gene: TRBJ1-5
abundance: .
v_gene: TRBV21-1
CDR3nt: TGTGCCAGCAGCCTCGATAGCCCTGATAGCAATCAGCCCCAGCATTTT
CDR3aa: CASSLDSPDSNQPQHF

d_gene: .
j_gene: TRBJ1-1
abundance: .
v_gene: TRBV14
CDR3nt: TGTGCCAGCGTAGGAGGCCTGAACACTGAAGCTTTCTTT
CDR3aa: CASVGGLNTEAFF

d_gene: .
j_gene: TRBJ2-1
abundance: .
v_gene: TRBV6-4
CDR3nt: TGTGCCAGCAGTGACGCGGGAAGCTCCTACAATGAGCAGTTCTTC
CDR3aa: CASSDAGSSYNEQFF